This TCR beta chain was profiled in a study of T-cell reconstitution after alpha-beta-depleted transplantation in children. Library preparation (for TCRbeta) was performed with unique molecular identifiers. TCRdb re-called the PCR reads with MiXCR, one entry per CDR3 protein. This table holds fewer than 750,000 distinct CDR3 sequences, 25% to 30% found once. Findings of the study overall: It was newly produced T cells that mostly accounted for T-cell counts and diversity one year after transplant. Several hundred expanded graft clones reportedly were the source of alpha-beta T cells about two months after transplant. Surviving recipient T cells and intrathymic progenitors accounted for some patients' high TCRbeta diversity at day 60.

In its sample, this clonotype was seen a few times. Its specificity is not known. V lost 7 bases, J lost 1 base, and 14 bases lay in between. This CDR3 region has 15 residues. Germline V CDR1 and CDR2: SGHRS, YFSETQ. The receptor's source is a boy in the first two years of life with Wiskott-Aldrich syndrome, due to receive a stem cell transplant. The sample here was PBMCs, taken before TCRalphabeta/CD19-depleted stem cell transplant. The chain carries TRBV5-1 and TRBJ2-2; tentatively, D is TRBD1 or TRBD2 (5 bases each). The CDR3 region has the DNA TGCGCCAGCGGGCCCGGGACCATGAACACCGGGGAGCTGTTTTTT. The encoded protein is CASGPGTMNTGELFF.